This entry concerns a single TCR beta chain. The sample comes from a study of T cells in localized non-small cell lung cancer. Germline lookup yields CDR1 SGHTA and CDR2 FQGNSA. CDR3 length equals 14 residues. Trimming at V came to 5 bases and at J to 3 bases, leaving 4 bases not matched to a gene. The method was immunoSEQ multiplex PCR; TCRdb's version includes in-frame clones alone and lacks a portion of them. The profile shows 7,500 to 10,000 clones, 90% of them singletons. The sequencing here drew on peripheral blood, taken before any cancer treatment. This TCR was sampled from an older male donor with stage III squamous cell lung carcinoma. This chain uses TRBV7-2 with TRBJ1-1; 9 positions match TRBD1. The CDR3: CASSRRQGDTEAFF. CDR3 DNA sequence: TGTGCCAGCAGCAGACGACAGGGGGACACTGAAGCTTTCTTT.